A single sample is the source of the 28 T cell receptor beta chains below, sequenced in a study of T cell repertoires in cytomegalovirus infection. Via MiXCR, TCRdb re-called the reads, giving one row per CDR3 protein. Counted here are roughly 570,000 distinct CDR3 sequences, 40% occurring once; the ten biggest clones make up around 50%. Their specific antigens are unknown. The sample was cultured PBMCs, taken from culture after CMV antigen stimulation. Receptor source: a human donor in good health (CMV status not recorded). Some clones in this sample may be carry-over from other donors' samples.

The chain links TRBV28 to TRBJ2-7, with unresolved D. The ends were cut back, 3 bases at V and 1 base at J, with 10 bases in the middle. The CDR3 is 14 residues long. Germline V gene lookup returns CDR1 MDHEN and CDR2 SYDVKM. The CDR3 nucleotides are TGTGCCAGCAGTTTTACGCGTCGGTCCTACGAGCAGTACTTC. Amino acids: CASSFTRRSYEQYF.

This clonotype occurred a few times. This sequence joins TRBV7-4 and TRBJ2-7; 7 positions match TRBD2. Germline CDR1 is SGHVT and CDR2 is SQSDAQ. V was clipped by 10 bases and J by 2 bases; unmatched bases: 8. The CDR3 is 13 residues long. This CDR3 reads CAMGMGRAYEQYF. The DNA for the CDR3 is TGTGCCATGGGGATGGGGAGGGCCTACGAGCAGTACTTC.

The chain has TRBV2 and TRBJ2-1; TRBD2 agrees at 9 bases. Trimming took 8 bases from V and 6 from J; bases not matched to a gene: 8. This CDR3 has 14 residues. The germline V gene has CDR1 SNHLY and CDR2 FYNNEI. CDR3 protein: CASQRGRVPNEQFF. As DNA, the CDR3 is TGTGCCAGCCAGCGCGGGAGGGTCCCCAATGAGCAGTTCTTC. Supplemented by reference TRBV2 and TRBJ2-1, the full variable domain reads EPEVTQTPSHQVTQMGQEVILRCVPISNHLYFYWYRQILGQKVEFLVSFYNNEISEKSEIFDDQFSVERPDGSNFTLKIRSTKLEDSAMYFCASQRGRVPNEQFFGPGTRLTVL.

V gene TRBV12-3 or TRBV12-4 combines with J gene TRBJ1-2; D is uncertain. The ends were cut back, 2 bases at V and 4 bases at J, with 11 bases in the middle. The CDR3 extends over 14 amino acids. This CDR3 reads CASSLLGPFYGYTF. CDR3 nucleotides: TGTGCCAGCAGTTTATTGGGCCCGTTCTATGGCTACACCTTC.

This clonotype occurred a few times. This chain links TRBV12-3 or TRBV12-4 with TRBJ1-1; D unclear. Trimming stripped 3 bases from V and 4 bases from J, with 6 bases between. The CDR3 is made up of 12 amino acids. The CDR3 coding sequence is TGTGCCAGCAGTTTGTGGCGCACTGAAGCTTTCTTT. Amino acid sequence: CASSLWRTEAFF.

This clonotype was detected only a few times. The CDR3 loop is CASSEYLTENQPQHF. The CDR3 coding sequence is TGTGCCAGCAGTGAATATCTAACAGAGAATCAGCCCCAGCATTTT. V is TRBV6-1 and J is TRBJ1-5; no definite D call. The ends were cut back, 2 bases at V and 4 bases at J, with 12 bases in the middle. CDR3 size: 15 residues. Germline V gene data show CDR1 as MNHNS and CDR2 as SASEGT.

The chain combines TRBV7-9 with TRBJ2-1, with a tentative D call TRBD2 (6 bases). The CDR3 contains 14 residues. In germline, CDR1 is SEHNR, CDR2 FQNEAQ (reference sequence). V lost 5 bases and J lost 10, with 18 bases in between. CDR3 residues: CASSGRVRGGEQFF. The CDR3 bases are TGTGCCAGCAGCGGCAGGGTTCGAGGAGGGGAGCAGTTCTTC.

The gene calls are TRBV2 and TRBJ1-5; D is perhaps TRBD1 (6 bases). The germline V gene encodes CDR1 SNHLY and CDR2 FYNNEI. V shed 3 bases and J shed 6 bases, with 15 bases lying between them. The CDR3 sequence is 15 residues long. The CDR3: CASSEGGGRGQPQHF. DNA of the CDR3: TGTGCCAGCAGTGAGGGGGGGGGGCGCGGTCAGCCCCAGCATTTT.

Only one count was recorded for this clonotype. V is TRBV6-2 or TRBV6-3 and J is TRBJ2-7; 14 nucleotides line up with TRBD2. Germline V gives CDR1 MNHEY, CDR2 SVGEGT. J lost 2 bases, V lost 6 bases, and 9 bases had no gene match. CDR3 length equals 17 residues. CDR3 sequence: CASRGLAGGLKAYEQYF. The CDR3 DNA follows: TGTGCCAGCAGAGGACTAGCGGGGGGCCTGAAGGCCTACGAGCAGTACTTC.

This clonotype came up many times. The chain is built from TRBV7-2 and TRBJ1-5; D is unclear. CDR3 length: 15 residues. From germline, CDR1 is SGHTA and CDR2 FQGNSA. V lost 1 base, J lost 0 bases, and 7 bases lay in between. The DNA for the CDR3 is TGTGCCAGCAGCTTAGGGGCCCCTAGCAATCAGCCCCAGCATTTT. Translation: CASSLGAPSNQPQHF.

The CDR3 spells CASGGQGSYNEQFF. DNA for the CDR3: TGTGCCAGCGGTGGGCAGGGAAGCTACAATGAGCAGTTCTTC. The chain combines TRBV6-2 or TRBV6-3 with TRBJ2-1, with D maybe TRBD1 (5 bases). In germline, CDR1 is MNHEY, CDR2 SVGEGT. The CDR3 spans 14 residues. The V and J ends lost 8 bases and 3 bases respectively, with 14 bases between them.

This clonotype has only a few counts. The chain combines TRBV6-5 with TRBJ1-1, with D possibly TRBD1 on 5 matching bases. The CDR3 has 15 residues. V lost 2 bases and J lost 1, with 11 bases in between. Germline V gives CDR1 MNHEY, CDR2 SVGAGI. CDR3 sequence reads: CASSYQQGTNTEAFF. The CDR3 DNA reads as TGTGCCAGCAGTTACCAGCAGGGTACGAACACTGAAGCTTTCTTT.

The genes are TRBV28 and TRBJ1-2; a possible D gene is TRBD1 (5 bases). The V and J ends lost 6 bases and 4 bases respectively, with 12 bases between them. The CDR3 consists of 13 residues. Germline values: CDR1 MDHEN, CDR2 SYDVKM. The CDR3 reads CASSGGGSYGYTF. CDR3 sequence (DNA): TGTGCCAGCAGCGGCGGGGGTAGCTATGGCTACACCTTC.

The chain links TRBV4-3 to TRBJ2-7; D is possibly TRBD2 (6 bases). This CDR3 region has 15 residues. The V gene lost 0 bases and the J gene lost 3 bases, with 12 bases spanning the gap. Germline values: CDR1 LGHNA, CDR2 YSLEER. The CDR3 DNA reads as TGCGCCAGCAGCCAAGATCGTGGTAGCGGCTACGAGCAGTACTTC. Encoded protein: CASSQDRGSGYEQYF.

The genes are TRBV6-8 and TRBJ1-4; D is unclear. V lost 0 bases and J 8 bases, leaving 10 bases between the germline ends. CDR1 and CDR2 (germline): MNHGY, SAAAGT. CDR3 length: 14 residues. CDR3 amino acids: CASSYSWTVEKLFF. As DNA, the CDR3 is TGTGCCAGCAGTTACTCGTGGACGGTAGAAAAACTGTTTTTT.

J is TRBJ1-4 and V is TRBV2; D is undetermined. The CDR3 is made up of 13 amino acids. CDR1 is SNHLY and CDR2 is FYNNEI in the germline V gene. V was pared by 2 bases and J by 6 bases, with 7 bases between. The CDR3 loop is CASSENRYEKLFF. The CDR3 DNA reads TGTGCCAGCAGTGAAAATCGGTATGAAAAACTGTTTTTT.

Comments on this clonotype: One end of the junction varies from germline; a read error may be responsible. The chain links TRBV11-2 to TRBJ2-3, with TRBD2 as a possible D gene (6 bases). Germline CDR1 reads SGHAT; CDR2 reads FQNNGV. The CDR3 runs to 12 residues. DNA of the CDR3: TGTGCCAGCAGCTTAGATAGCGGCCCACAATTTTTT. Amino acids: CASSLDSGPQFF.

This sequence joins TRBV7-9 and TRBJ1-1; 11 positions match TRBD1. The V segment lost 5 bases and the J segment 7 bases; nucleotides outside the gene matches: 6. The germline V gene encodes CDR1 SEHNR and CDR2 FQNEAQ (reference sequence). This CDR3 is built from 14 residues. The CDR3 bases are TGTGCCAGCAGCGCCATGGACAGGGGGCTTGAAGCTTTCTTT. Protein: CASSAMDRGLEAFF.

This clonotype was recorded many times. V usage is TRBV7-2 and J usage is TRBJ2-5; no definite D call. CDR3 length: 12 residues. The germline CDR1 and CDR2 sequences are SGHTA and FQGNSA. The V end was cut by 4 bases, the J end by 2 bases, with 5 bases between. CDR3 bases: TGTGCCAGCAGCTCCCCTCAAGAGACCCAGTACTTC. Translation: CASSSPQETQYF.

The chain carries TRBV6-5 and TRBJ2-7; D is possibly TRBD2 (6 bases). The germline gives CDR1 MNHEY, CDR2 SVGAGI. The CDR3 is made up of 14 amino acids. V lost 2 bases, J lost 3 bases, and 11 bases lay in between. CDR3 loop: CASSYTSNVYEQYF. DNA for the CDR3: TGTGCCAGCAGTTACACTAGCAACGTCTACGAGCAGTACTTC.

The chain combines TRBV7-9 with TRBJ2-5; D is unclear. The V and J ends lost 3 bases and 4 bases respectively, with 6 bases between them. The germline CDR1 and CDR2 sequences are SEHNR and FQNEAQ (reference sequence). The length of the CDR3 is 12 residues. CDR3 region: CASSFMGETQYF. CDR3 bases: TGTGCCAGCAGCTTTATGGGAGAGACCCAGTACTTC.

The J gene is TRBJ2-3, the V gene TRBV7-2; 10 bases line up with TRBD2. The J segment lost 5 bases and the V segment lost 3 bases, leaving 11 bases of the junction unmatched. The CDR3 runs to 17 residues. In germline, CDR1 is SGHTA, CDR2 FQGNSA. The CDR3 reads CASSFRSGGAKRDTQYF. The CDR3 coding sequence is TGTGCCAGCAGCTTTAGAAGCGGGGGGGCCAAGCGAGATACGCAGTATTTT.

In its sample, this clonotype was seen a few times. The genes are TRBV19 and TRBJ1-1; 8 bases are shared with TRBD1. This CDR3 comprises 15 residues. CDR1 is LNHDA and CDR2 is SQIVND in the germline V gene (reference sequence). The ends lost 4 bases at V and 4 bases at J; junction bases unmatched: 8. The CDR3 DNA reads TGTGCCAGTAGTAACCGGGACAGGTATGGCACTGAAGCTTTCTTT. Its translation: CASSNRDRYGTEAFF.

The chain employs TRBV2 and TRBJ2-7; weak D call: TRBD1 (6 bases). From germline, CDR1 is SNHLY and CDR2 FYNNEI. This CDR3 comprises 13 residues. The germline V and J ends were trimmed by 6 bases and 4 bases, with 13 bases remaining between them. In nucleotides, the CDR3 is TGTGCCAGCAGCCCACGGACAGAGTACGAGCAGTACTTC. This gives the protein CASSPRTEYEQYF. The full variable domain, in which reference TRBV2 and TRBJ2-7 provide the parts outside the CDR3, is EPEVTQTPSHQVTQMGQEVILRCVPISNHLYFYWYRQILGQKVEFLVSFYNNEISEKSEIFDDQFSVERPDGSNFTLKIRSTKLEDSAMYFCASSPRTEYEQYFGPGTRLTVT.

The chain uses TRBV7-2 and TRBJ2-2, with TRBD2 matching 11 bases. The V gene's germline CDR1 is SGHTA and CDR2 FQGNSA. V gave up 0 bases and J gave up 4 bases; unmatched junction bases: 10. This CDR3 comprises 19 residues. CDR3 DNA sequence: TGTGCCAGCAGCTTAGCCCCTACCTGGCTAGCGGGGGGCACCGGGGAGCTGTTTTTT. It is translated as CASSLAPTWLAGGTGELFF.

This clonotype was detected only a few times. The chain has TRBV4-1 and TRBJ2-2; D unclear. V lost 0 bases and J lost 0, with 11 bases in between. CDR3 length: 17 amino acids. Germline values: CDR1 MGHRA, CDR2 YSYEKL. In DNA, the CDR3 is TGCGCCAGCAGCCAAGAGTCGTCTTATACGAACACCGGGGAGCTGTTTTTT. This sequence encodes CASSQESSYTNTGELFF.

In its sample, this clonotype was seen many times. This CDR3 reads CASSRLAGVETQYF. In DNA, the CDR3 is TGTGCCAGCAGCCGACTAGCGGGAGTGGAGACCCAGTACTTC. The chain is built from TRBV7-6 and TRBJ2-5; 12 bases match TRBD2. The V and J ends lost 5 bases and 5 bases, in that order; junction bases with no gene match: 3. Germline assignment: CDR1 SGHVS and CDR2 FNYEAQ. The CDR3 totals 14 residues.

The chain combines TRBV6-5 with TRBJ2-3; possibly TRBD1 for D (6 bases). The length of the CDR3 is 13 residues. V was cut by 10 bases and J by 5 bases, with 16 bases left in between. Per the germline V gene, CDR1 is MNHEY and CDR2 is SVGAGI. CDR3 region: CATGWGLRDTQYF. DNA of the CDR3: TGTGCCACTGGTTGGGGGCTTAGAGATACGCAGTATTTT.